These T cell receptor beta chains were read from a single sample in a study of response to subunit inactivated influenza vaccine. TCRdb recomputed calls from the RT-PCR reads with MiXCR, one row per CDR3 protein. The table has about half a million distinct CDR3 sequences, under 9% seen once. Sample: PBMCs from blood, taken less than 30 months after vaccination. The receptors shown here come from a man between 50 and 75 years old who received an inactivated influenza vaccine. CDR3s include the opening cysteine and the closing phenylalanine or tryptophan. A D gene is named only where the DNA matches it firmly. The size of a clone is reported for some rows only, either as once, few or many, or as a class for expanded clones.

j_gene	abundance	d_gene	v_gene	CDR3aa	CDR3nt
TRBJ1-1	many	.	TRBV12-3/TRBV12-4	CASSLGANTEAFF	TGTGCCAGCAGCTTAGGGGCGAACACTGAAGCTTTCTTT
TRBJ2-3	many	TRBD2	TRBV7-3	CASSLMGSGSSDTQYF	TGTGCCAGCAGCCTAATGGGTAGCGGGAGTTCAGATACGCAGTATTTT
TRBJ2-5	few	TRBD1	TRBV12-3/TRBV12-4	CASRRTGVETQYF	TGTGCCAGCAGGAGGACAGGGGTAGAGACCCAGTACTTC
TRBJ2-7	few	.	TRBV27	CASSLRYNYEQYF	TGTGCCAGCAGTTTAAGGTACAACTACGAGCAGTACTTC
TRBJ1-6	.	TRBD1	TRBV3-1	CASSHGQGRSPLHF	TGTGCCAGCAGCCACGGACAGGGAAGATCACCCCTCCACTTT
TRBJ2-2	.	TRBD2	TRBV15	CATSRSSGGTGELFF	TGTGCCACCAGCAGATCTAGCGGGGGGACCGGGGAGCTGTTTTTT
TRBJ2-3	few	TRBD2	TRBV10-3	CASRSGDSTDTQYF	TGTGCCAGCCGTAGCGGGGATTCCACAGATACGCAGTATTTT
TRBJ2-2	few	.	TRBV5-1	CASSPLDPTGELFF	TGCGCCAGCAGCCCCTTAGACCCAACCGGGGAGCTGTTTTTT
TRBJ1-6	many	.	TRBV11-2	CASSLYGNSPLHF	TGTGCCAGCAGCTTATACGGAAATTCACCCCTCCACTTT
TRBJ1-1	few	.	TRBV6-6	CASSYIGNTEAFF	TGTGCCAGCAGTTATATCGGGAACACTGAAGCTTTCTTT
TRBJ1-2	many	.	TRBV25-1	CASSEVAYGYTF	TGTGCCAGCAGTGAGGTTGCCTATGGCTACACCTTC
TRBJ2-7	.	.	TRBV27	CASSLADTLREQYF	TGTGCCAGCAGTTTAGCCGACACCCTGAGGGAGCAGTACTTC
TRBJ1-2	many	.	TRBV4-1	CASSQGSPRGALYGYTF	TGCGCCAGCAGCCAAGGATCTCCGCGTGGGGCCCTCTATGGCTACACCTTC
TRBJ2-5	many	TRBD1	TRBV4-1	CASSQGLTGGRETQYF	TGCGCCAGCAGCCAAGGGCTGACAGGGGGCCGCGAGACCCAGTACTTC
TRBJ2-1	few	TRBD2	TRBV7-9	CASSPRLAGQYNEQFF	TGTGCCAGCAGTCCTAGACTAGCGGGGCAGTACAATGAGCAGTTCTTC
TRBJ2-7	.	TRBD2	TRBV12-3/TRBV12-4	CASSSVGLYYEQYF	TGTGCCAGCAGTTCGGTGGGACTATACTACGAGCAGTACTTC
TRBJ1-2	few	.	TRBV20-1	CSARDMGPRALSYGYTF	TGCAGTGCTAGAGATATGGGACCCAGGGCCTTAAGCTATGGCTACACCTTC
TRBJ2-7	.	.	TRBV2	CASGVGPAYEQYF	TGTGCCAGCGGGGTAGGGCCTGCCTACGAGCAGTACTTC
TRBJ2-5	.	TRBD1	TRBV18	CASSPRGQGEAKTQYF	TGTGCCAGCTCACCCAGGGGACAGGGGGAAGCGAAGACCCAGTACTTC
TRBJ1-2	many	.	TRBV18	CASSPPEGLGGYTF	TGTGCCAGCTCACCACCAGAGGGGCTTGGAGGCTACACCTTC
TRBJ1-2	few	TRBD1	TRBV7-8	CASSEVVGQGLSYTF	TGTGCCAGCAGCGAAGTAGTGGGACAGGGTTTAAGCTACACCTTC
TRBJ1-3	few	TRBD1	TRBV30	CAWRQGAGNTIYF	TGTGCCTGGCGACAGGGGGCAGGAAACACCATATATTTT
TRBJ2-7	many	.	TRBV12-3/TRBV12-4	CASSSPSYRNEQYF	TGTGCCAGCAGTTCCCCCTCCTATCGCAACGAGCAGTACTTC
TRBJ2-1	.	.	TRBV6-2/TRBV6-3	CASRKGVVGHSINEQFF	TGTGCCAGCAGGAAGGGGGTAGTGGGCCACTCCATCAATGAGCAGTTCTTC
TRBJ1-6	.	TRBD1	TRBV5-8	CASSLEPTGNSPLHF	TGTGCCAGCAGCTTGGAGCCGACAGGGAATTCACCCCTCCACTTT
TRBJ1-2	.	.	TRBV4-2	CASSQELADQYGYTF	TGTGCCAGCAGCCAAGAGTTAGCAGACCAATATGGCTACACCTTC
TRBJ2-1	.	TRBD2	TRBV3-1	CASSPERGGVIF	TGTGCCAGCAGCCCCGAACGGGGGGGCGTCATCTTC
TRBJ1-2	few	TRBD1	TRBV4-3	CASSQDRGTGGAYGYTF	TGCGCCAGCAGCCAAGATCGAGGGACAGGGGGCGCCTATGGCTACACCTTC
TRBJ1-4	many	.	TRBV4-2	CASSQDWAGNEKLFF	TGTGCCAGCAGCCAAGATTGGGCGGGGAATGAAAAACTGTTTTTT
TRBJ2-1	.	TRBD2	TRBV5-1	CASSLTGLAGVNNEQFF	TGCGCCAGCAGCTTAACGGGACTAGCGGGAGTGAACAATGAGCAGTTCTTC
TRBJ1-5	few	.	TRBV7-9	CASSFAGSGNQPQHF	TGTGCCAGCAGCTTCGCAGGGTCTGGCAATCAGCCCCAGCATTTT